The T cell receptor (beta chain) under discussion was sequenced for a study of low-dose radiotherapy and immunotherapy resistance in tumors. With TRAV- and TRBV-specific primers, first-strand cDNA was made, covering the alpha and beta chains. With a constant-region primer and a V-primer adapter, TCRs were subjected to approximately 18 PCR cycles of amplification. One entry per CDR3 protein, called by TCRdb with MiXCR from the reads. The table lists about 60,000 distinct CDR3 sequences, about 23% of them singletons. This clonotype was seen many times. The time point: before trial treatment. Specimen: PBMCs, collected before treatment. The clonotype comes from a male donor with prostate cancer.

The CDR3 here is CASSSTRQGVNYGYTF. CDR3 DNA: TGTGCCAGCAGCTCGACACGACAGGGTGTTAATTATGGCTACACCTTC. The rearrangement links TRBV7-9 to TRBJ1-2; 7 bases are a match to TRBD1. CDR3 size: 16 residues. Trimming cost V 4 bases and J 5 bases; bases outside gene matches: 13. CDR1 SEHNR and CDR2 FQNEAQ come from the germline V gene (reference sequence).